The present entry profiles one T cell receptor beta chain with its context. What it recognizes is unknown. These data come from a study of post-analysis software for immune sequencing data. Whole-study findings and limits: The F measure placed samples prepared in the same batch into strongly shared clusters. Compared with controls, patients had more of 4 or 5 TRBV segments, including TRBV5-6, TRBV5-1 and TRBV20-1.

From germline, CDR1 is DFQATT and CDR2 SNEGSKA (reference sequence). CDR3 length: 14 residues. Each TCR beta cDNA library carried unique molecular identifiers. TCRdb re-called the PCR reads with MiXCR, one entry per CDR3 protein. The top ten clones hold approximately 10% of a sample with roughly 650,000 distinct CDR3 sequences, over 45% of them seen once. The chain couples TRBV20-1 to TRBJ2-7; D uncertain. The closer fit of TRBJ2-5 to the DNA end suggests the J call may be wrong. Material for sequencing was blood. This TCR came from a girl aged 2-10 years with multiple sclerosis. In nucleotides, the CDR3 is TGCAGTGCTAGCCCTGTTAGTCGGACGGAGACCCAGTACTTC. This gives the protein CSASPVSRTETQYF.